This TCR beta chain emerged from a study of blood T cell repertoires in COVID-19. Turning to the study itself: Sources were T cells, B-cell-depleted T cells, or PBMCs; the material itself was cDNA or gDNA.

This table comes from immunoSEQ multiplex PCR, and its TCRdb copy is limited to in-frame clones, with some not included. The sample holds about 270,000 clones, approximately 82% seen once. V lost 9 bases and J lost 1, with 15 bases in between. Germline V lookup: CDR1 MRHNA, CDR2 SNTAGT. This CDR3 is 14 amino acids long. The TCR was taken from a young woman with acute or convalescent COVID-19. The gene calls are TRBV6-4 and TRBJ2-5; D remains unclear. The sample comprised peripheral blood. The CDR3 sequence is CARLGQYLQETQYF. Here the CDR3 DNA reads TGTGCCAGGCTTGGGCAGTACCTCCAAGAGACCCAGTACTTC.